This TCR beta chain was captured in a study of blood T cell repertoires in COVID-19. For the study at large: Acute-phase and convalescent COVID-19 samples originated in the United States, Italy and Spain. The cDNA or gDNA used as material had been derived from T cells, B-cell-depleted T cells, or PBMCs.

The germline gives CDR1 MDHEN, CDR2 SYDVKM. The CDR3 has 14 amino acids. V trimming: 5 bases; J trimming: 6 bases; junction bases outside the gene matches: 10. Original analysis: Researchers report that nucleated cell counts were estimated from reference gene primer amplification. Data came from immunoSEQ multiplex PCR; TCRdb stores just in-frame clones and leaves some out. D and trimming were read from the DNA, whereas the V and J calls and clone size are those reported in that table. The sample yields approximately 310,000 clones, approximately 87% seen once. The rearrangement joins TRBV28 to TRBJ2-7, with TRBD2 matching 7 bases. The receptor was derived from a woman between 45 and 60 years old who had recovered from COVID-19. Material for sequencing was peripheral blood. CDR3 residues: CASSPPGLVGEQYF. In DNA, the CDR3 is TGTGCCAGCAGTCCCCCCGGACTAGTTGGCGAGCAGTACTTC.